The 9 T cell receptor beta chains in this list originate from one sample, sequenced in a study of blood T cell repertoires in COVID-19. Method: immunoSEQ multiplex PCR; TCRdb's copy keeps in-frame clones and lacks some. The sample shows over 200,000 clones, under 85% of them seen only once. Sequencing used peripheral blood. The receptors were sampled from a woman of 80 years or more with COVID-19, enrolled during active disease.

The chain is built from TRBV20-1 and TRBJ1-2, with D perhaps TRBD1 (5 bases). V was pared by 7 bases and J by 5 bases, with 8 bases between. CDR1 DFQATT and CDR2 SNEGSKA come from the germline V gene (reference sequence). CDR3 length equals 10 residues. The CDR3 coding sequence is TGCAGTGGGGGGGATTATGGCTACACCTTC. Residues: CSGGDYGYTF.

This chain joins TRBV19 and TRBJ1-5; TRBD1 might be the D (5 bases). Germline V lookup: CDR1 LNHDA, CDR2 SQIVND (reference sequence). The CDR3 extends over 15 amino acids. V was shortened by 0 bases and J by 9 bases, with 15 bases between the two germline ends. For the CDR3, the DNA is TGTGCCAGTAGTATAGATTCCAGGGATTTAAGGCCCCAGCATTTT. Amino acid sequence: CASSIDSRDLRPQHF.

The J gene is TRBJ2-3, the V gene TRBV12-3 or TRBV12-4; the D gene is possibly TRBD1 (5 bases). V was pared by 2 bases and J by 4 bases, with 7 bases between. This CDR3 is built from 13 residues. The CDR3 coding sequence is TGTGCCAGCAGTTTAAAGGGGTCAGATACGCAGTATTTT. Translated: CASSLKGSDTQYF.

This clone came up a few times. The V call is TRBV5-6, the J call TRBJ1-2; 8 bases match TRBD1. The germline CDR1 and CDR2 sequences are SGHDT and YYEEEE. The CDR3 is 13 residues long. The V and J ends lost 4 bases and 5 bases, in that order; junction bases with no gene match: 4. The CDR3 reads CASSGGQAYGYTF. The CDR3 region has the DNA TGTGCCAGCAGCGGGGGACAGGCTTATGGCTACACCTTC.

V usage is TRBV5-1 and J usage is TRBJ1-3, with D possibly being TRBD1 (6 bases). Germline assignment: CDR1 SGHRS and CDR2 YFSETQ. The CDR3 covers 15 residues. The V end lost 2 bases, the J end lost 2 bases, and 11 bases lay between the germline ends. The CDR3 DNA reads TGCGCCAGCAGCTTAACAGGGTTAACTGGAAACACCATATATTTT. Protein: CASSLTGLTGNTIYF.

This clone was seen just once. The chain is built from TRBV12-3 or TRBV12-4 and TRBJ1-6, with a tentative D call TRBD1 (6 bases). This CDR3 is 13 amino acids long. The V and J ends lost 6 bases and 8 bases respectively, with 11 bases between them. The CDR3 spells CASSGQFDSPLHF. The CDR3 DNA sequence: TGTGCCAGCAGCGGACAGTTCGATTCACCCCTCCACTTT.

This chain connects TRBV9 to TRBJ2-1, with 13 bases aligning to TRBD2. The CDR3 spans 13 residues. Losses at the gene ends were 4 bases for V and 12 bases for J; bases not matched to a gene: 4. CDR1 is SGDLS, CDR2 YYNGEE, per germline. DNA of the CDR3: TGTGCCAGCAGCACGGGACTAGCGGGGATGCAGTTCTTC. Translation: CASSTGLAGMQFF. Looking up the rest from reference TRBV9 and TRBJ2-1 gives the full variable domain: DSGVTQTPKHLITATGQRVTLRCSPRSGDLSVYWYQQSLDQGLQFLIQYYNGEERAKGNILERFSAQQFPDLHSELNLSSLELGDSALYFCASSTGLAGMQFFGPGTRLTVL.

This chain uses TRBV7-3 with TRBJ2-2, with 10 bases lining up with TRBD2. J gave up 2 bases and V 6 bases, and 6 bases lay outside the gene matches. Germline V CDR1 and CDR2: SGHTA, FQGTGA. The CDR3 is 16 residues long. The chain's CDR3 is CASRLGTSVNTGELFF. In DNA, the CDR3 is TGTGCCAGCAGATTGGGGACTAGCGTAAACACCGGGGAGCTGTTTTTT.

V usage is TRBV28 and J usage is TRBJ2-5; D might be TRBD1 (5 bases). V shed 3 bases and J shed 4 bases, with 9 bases lying between them. This CDR3 has 13 amino acids. Germline V CDR1 and CDR2: MDHEN, SYDVKM. In nucleotides, the CDR3 is TGTGCCAGCAGTTTGGGGCGTAGAGAGACCCAGTACTTC. Amino acids: CASSLGRRETQYF. Supplemented by reference TRBV28 and TRBJ2-5, the full variable domain reads DVKVTQSSRYLVKRTGEKVFLECVQDMDHENMFWYRQDPGLGLRLIYFSYDVKMKEKGDIPEGYSVSREKKERFSLILESASTNQTSMYLCASSLGRRETQYFGPGTRLLVL.